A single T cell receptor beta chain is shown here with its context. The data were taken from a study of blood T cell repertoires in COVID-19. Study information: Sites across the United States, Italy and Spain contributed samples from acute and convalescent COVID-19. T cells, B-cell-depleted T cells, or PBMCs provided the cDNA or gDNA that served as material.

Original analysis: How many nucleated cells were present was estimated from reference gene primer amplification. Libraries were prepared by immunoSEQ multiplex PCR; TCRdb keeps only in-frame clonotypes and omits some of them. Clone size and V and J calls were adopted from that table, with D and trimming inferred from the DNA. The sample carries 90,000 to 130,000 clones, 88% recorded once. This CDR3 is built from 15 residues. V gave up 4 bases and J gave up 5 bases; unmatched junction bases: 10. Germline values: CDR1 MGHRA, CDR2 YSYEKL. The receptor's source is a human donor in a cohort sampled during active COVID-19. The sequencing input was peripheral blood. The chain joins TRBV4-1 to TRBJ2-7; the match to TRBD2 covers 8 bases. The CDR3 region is CASSLPSGSQDEQYF. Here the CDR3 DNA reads TGCGCCAGCAGCCTTCCAAGCGGGAGTCAAGACGAGCAGTACTTC.